This T cell receptor beta chain was profiled in a study of blood T cell repertoires in COVID-19. Study details: In each case, the material was cDNA or gDNA derived from T cells, B-cell-depleted T cells, or PBMCs.

Original processing methods: Scientists estimated how many nucleated cells there were by amplifying reference gene primers. Repertoires were generated with immunoSEQ multiplex PCR, while TCRdb's copy carries only in-frame clones and drops some. V, J and clone size derive from that table, while D and trimming were established from the DNA sequence. In the table there are 95,000 to 150,000 clones, approximately 90% of which are singletons. Losses at the gene ends were 6 bases for V and 7 bases for J; bases not matched to a gene: 12. There are 16 residues in the CDR3. Germline V CDR1 and CDR2: MNHNY, SVGAGI (reference sequence).

This TCR came from a man in his forties or fifties with acute or convalescent COVID-19. V gene TRBV6-6 combines with J gene TRBJ1-1; 12 bases are shared with TRBD1. Sequencing was done on a sample of peripheral blood. The CDR3 loop reads CASRATGTGGMGEAFF. The CDR3 bases are TGTGCCAGCAGGGCGACCGGGACAGGGGGCATGGGTGAAGCTTTCTTT.